This T cell receptor (beta chain) came from a study of T-cell reconstitution after alpha-beta-depleted transplantation in children. This clonotype has at least ten counts. Preparation of the TCRbeta library was carried out with unique molecular identifiers. TCRdb ran MiXCR on the PCR reads and lists one entry per CDR3 protein. Of around 700,000 distinct CDR3 sequences listed, about an eighth are singletons. Germline V gene sequence: CDR1 SEHNR, CDR2 FQNEAQ (reference sequence). There are 14 residues in the CDR3. The V end was cut by 2 bases, the J end by 5 bases, with 11 bases between. This chain joins TRBV7-9 and TRBJ2-3; D unresolved. The sample consisted of PBMCs, taken before TCRalphabeta/CD19-depleted stem cell transplant. This receptor was taken from a girl aged 2 to 9 with congenital amegakaryocytic thrombocytopenia, due to receive a stem cell transplant. The CDR3 loop is CASSLRHMQDTQYF. CDR3 nucleotide sequence: TGTGCCAGCAGCTTAAGACATATGCAAGATACGCAGTATTTT.